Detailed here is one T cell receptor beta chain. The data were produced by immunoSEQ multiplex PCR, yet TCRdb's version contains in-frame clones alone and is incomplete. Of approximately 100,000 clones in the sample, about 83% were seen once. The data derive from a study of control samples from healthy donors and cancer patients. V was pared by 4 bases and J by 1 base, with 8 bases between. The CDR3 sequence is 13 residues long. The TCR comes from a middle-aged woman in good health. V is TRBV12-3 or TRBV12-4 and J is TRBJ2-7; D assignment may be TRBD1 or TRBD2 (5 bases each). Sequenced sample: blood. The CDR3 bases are TGTGCCAGCAGTTGGGACGATTCCTACGAGCAGTACTTC. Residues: CASSWDDSYEQYF.